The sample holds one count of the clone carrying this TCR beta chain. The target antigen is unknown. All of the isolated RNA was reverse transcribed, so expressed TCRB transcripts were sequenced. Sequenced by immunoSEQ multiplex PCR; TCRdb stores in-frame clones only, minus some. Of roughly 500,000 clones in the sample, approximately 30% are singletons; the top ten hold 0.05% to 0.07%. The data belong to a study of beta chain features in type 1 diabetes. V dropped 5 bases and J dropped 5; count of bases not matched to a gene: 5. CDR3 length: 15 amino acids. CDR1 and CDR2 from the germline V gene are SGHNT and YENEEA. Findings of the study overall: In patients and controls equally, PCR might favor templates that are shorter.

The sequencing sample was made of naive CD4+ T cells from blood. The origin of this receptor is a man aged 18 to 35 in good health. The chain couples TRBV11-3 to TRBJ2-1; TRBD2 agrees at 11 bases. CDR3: CASSTGTSGDNEQFF. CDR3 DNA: TGTGCCAGCAGCACAGGGACTAGCGGTGACAATGAGCAGTTCTTC.